This T cell receptor beta chain was obtained from a study of control samples from healthy donors and cancer patients. The data were produced by immunoSEQ multiplex PCR, yet TCRdb's version contains in-frame clones alone and is incomplete. The data hold some 120,000 clones, with roughly 92% observed a single time. V shed 3 bases and J 6 bases; nucleotides not matched to a gene: 8. From germline, CDR1 is KGHSH and CDR2 LQKENI. This CDR3 region has 15 residues. Only one count was recorded for this clone. V gene TRBV18 combines with J gene TRBJ2-1; 7 bases map to TRBD1. Material for sequencing was blood. This clonotype was sampled from a man aged 30 to 45 in good health. CDR3 loop: CASSPPDRVPNEQFF. The CDR3 nucleotides are TGTGCCAGCTCACCCCCAGACAGGGTCCCCAATGAGCAGTTCTTC.